This TCR beta chain was recovered during a study of blood T cells in healthy people across ages. Study-wide results and caveats: More naive CD4+ cells and higher diversity were found in long-lived than in aged donors.

Germline loops: CDR1 DFQATT, CDR2 SNEGSKA (reference sequence). CDR3 length equals 13 residues. The germline V and J ends were trimmed by 0 bases and 10 bases, with 15 bases remaining between them. As to this clonotype: Its cognate antigen is unknown.

A second PCR of about 7 to 12 cycles used a sample-barcoded 5' primer and a J-beta primer mix. The study obtained at least 3 million CDR3-containing paired-end reads from every sample. TCRdb independently ran MiXCR on the 5' RACE reads; one entry per CDR3 protein. Of approximately 800,000 distinct CDR3 sequences detected, around 25% appear once; the ten largest clones hold 3% to 4.5%. These data are also associated with another study on T cells of mothers and their children. That work states: Per child, around 3 million TCR beta CDR3 reads were obtained, against over 9.5 million per mother.

The sequenced sample consisted of blood. The clonotype originates from a boy aged 10-17 years in good health. The V gene is TRBV20-1, the J gene TRBJ1-2, with D hard to call. CDR3: CSAREMDSSAYTF. The CDR3 nucleotides read TGCAGTGCTAGAGAGATGGACTCCAGCGCCTACACCTTC.